These 31 T cell receptor beta chains share one sample of origin, sequenced in a study of Graves' ophthalmopathy and Graves' hyperthyroidism. The study amplified TCR beta CDR3 regions using RNA transcripts. First-round RT-PCR employed HTBI primers, with a second-round multiplex PCR after it. Using its own MiXCR run on the multiplex PCR reads, TCRdb lists one record per CDR3 protein. The data show 740,000 or so distinct CDR3 sequences, approximately 40% seen once. The source material was peripheral blood. The receptors here all came from an adult man with Graves' ophthalmopathy.

This chain joins TRBV7-9 and TRBJ1-2; D remains unclear. V was cut by 5 bases and J by 8 bases, with 9 bases left in between. In germline, CDR1 is SEHNR, CDR2 FQNEAQ (reference sequence). CDR3 length equals 11 residues. CDR3 nucleotides: TGTGCCAGCAGCCCAAAGTACGGCTACACCTTC. Translating gives CASSPKYGYTF.

This clonotype showed up just a few times. The J gene is TRBJ2-3, the V gene TRBV5-5; the D gene is possibly TRBD1 (5 bases). The CDR3 is 14 residues long. The ends were cut back, 4 bases at V and 2 bases at J, with 11 bases in the middle. Per germline, CDR1 SGHKS and CDR2 YYEKEE (reference sequence). CDR3 sequence (DNA): TGTGCCAGCAGCCCGACAGAAATCACAGATACGCAGTATTTT. Translated: CASSPTEITDTQYF.

The V call is TRBV7-9, the J call TRBJ1-4; 7 positions match TRBD1. V shed 4 bases, J shed 3 bases, and the junction held 17 bases outside the gene matches. CDR1 SEHNR and CDR2 FQNEAQ come from the germline V gene (reference sequence). The CDR3 contains 19 residues. The CDR3: CASSSRATGRSSSNEKLFF. The CDR3 nucleotides are TGTGCCAGCAGCTCTAGAGCGACAGGGCGATCTTCATCTAATGAAAAACTGTTTTTT.

Turning to this clonotype: At one end the junction does not follow the germline gene, possibly because of a read error. The chain is built from TRBV29-1 and TRBJ2-7; 12 positions match TRBD2. The CDR3 extends over 14 amino acids. Germline assignment: CDR1 SQVTM and CDR2 ANQGSEA. The CDR3 DNA reads as TGCAGTGTTGAACGACTAGCGGGAGCCTACGAGCAGTACTTC. It encodes CSVERLAGAYEQYF.

The V call is TRBV2, the J call TRBJ1-1, with 9 bases fitting TRBD1. V trimming: 5 bases; J trimming: 2 bases; junction bases outside the gene matches: 3. CDR3 length equals 14 residues. The germline V gene encodes CDR1 SNHLY and CDR2 FYNNEI. In DNA form, the CDR3 reads TGTGCCAGCAGTCACAGGGGGCACAACACTGAAGCTTTCTTT. Translating gives CASSHRGHNTEAFF.

This clonotype appeared many times. A junction end diverges from the germline sequence, so it may reflect a read error. CDR3: CASIQGNSEAFF. As DNA, the CDR3 is TGTGCCAGCATTCAAGGGAACAGTGAAGCTTTCTTT. The genes are TRBV6-6 and TRBJ1-1; D not certain. From germline, CDR1 is MNHNY and CDR2 SVGAGI (reference sequence). CDR3 size: 12 residues.

For this clonotype: A clone one base away is much larger, so this may be a read error. The CDR3 sequence is CASSPHPWHSQPQHF. The CDR3 bases are TGTGCCAGCAGTCCCCACCCGTGGCACAGTCAGCCCCAGCATTTT. The chain uses TRBV12-3 or TRBV12-4 and TRBJ1-5, with D hard to call. The CDR3 runs to 15 residues. With 5 bases removed from V and 6 bases from J, the gap between germline ends came to 17 bases.

The V call is TRBV25-1, the J call TRBJ1-5; 7 nucleotides agree with TRBD1. The CDR3 totals 14 residues. Germline CDR1 MGHDK, CDR2 SYGVNS. Germline trimming cut 5 bases from V and 7 bases from J; bases unmatched to any gene: 8. In nucleotides, the CDR3 is TGTGCCAGCAGTTTAGGGGGCCCCCTCCAGCCCCAGCATTTT. Its translation: CASSLGGPLQPQHF.

The chain couples TRBV10-3 to TRBJ1-5, with D maybe TRBD1 (5 bases). Trimming removed 3 bases from V and 6 bases from J, with 15 bases in between. Per germline, CDR1 ENHRY and CDR2 SYGVKD. The CDR3 runs to 15 residues. CDR3 coding DNA: TGTGCCATCAGTGATGACGGGGGATTGGGTCAGCCCCAGCATTTT. This gives the protein CAISDDGGLGQPQHF.

CDR3 sequence: CAISESTRDQPQHF. In DNA, the CDR3 is TGTGCCATCAGTGAGTCGACTCGTGACCAGCCCCAGCATTTT. This chain connects TRBV10-3 to TRBJ1-5; D not certain. Trimming removed 0 bases from V and 7 bases from J, with 10 bases in between. Germline loops: CDR1 ENHRY, CDR2 SYGVKD. This CDR3 has 14 residues.

The rearrangement uses TRBV24-1 and TRBJ1-5, with no clear D. The CDR3 covers 15 residues. CDR1 and CDR2 from the germline V gene are KGHDR and SFDVKD. V was shortened by 5 bases and J by 3 bases, with 13 bases between the two germline ends. This CDR3 reads CATSASGDVNQPQHF. The CDR3 DNA follows: TGTGCCACCAGTGCCTCCGGCGACGTCAATCAGCCCCAGCATTTT.

This rearrangement joins TRBV11-2 to TRBJ1-4, with TRBD1 identical over 7 bases. The ends lost 0 bases at V and 12 bases at J; junction bases unmatched: 7. The CDR3 loop spans 14 amino acids. Germline assignment: CDR1 SGHAT and CDR2 FQNNGV. CDR3 nucleotide sequence: TGTGCCAGCAGCTTAGAGGCAGGGGGAGCGGAACTGTTTTTT. This encodes CASSLEAGGAELFF.

Note on this clonotype: Germline and junction disagree at one end, which may indicate a read error. The chain carries TRBV2 and TRBJ2-7; D tentatively fits TRBD1 or TRBD2 (5 bases each). The CDR3 runs 13 residues. Germline V gene data show CDR1 as SNHLY and CDR2 as FYNNEI. The CDR3 region has the DNA TGTGTCAGCGGTGGGACCCCTAAGGGCGAGCAGTACTTC. Amino acids: CVSGGTPKGEQYF.

In this sample, this clonotype turned up a few times. The chain couples TRBV29-1 to TRBJ2-7, with D uncertain. The germline V gene has CDR1 SQVTM and CDR2 ANQGSEA. V was shortened by 5 bases and J by 6 bases, with 14 bases between the two germline ends. The CDR3 is made up of 12 amino acids. CDR3 in DNA: TGCAGCGTTTTGGAGTTGGGGTCCGAGCAGTACTTC. Protein sequence: CSVLELGSEQYF.

As to this clonotype: Being one base from a much bigger clone, this may be a read error. V and J are TRBV20-1 and TRBJ2-7; a possible D gene is TRBD2 (5 bases). This CDR3 has 14 residues. The germline V gene encodes CDR1 DFQATT and CDR2 SNEGSKA (reference sequence). The V and J ends lost 1 base and 3 bases respectively, with 13 bases between them. CDR3 region: CSARAGSRSYEQYF. The CDR3 DNA is TGCAGTGCTAGAGCGGGGTCCCGAAGCTACGAGCAGTACTTC.

The genes are TRBV19 and TRBJ1-2, with 10 bases that match TRBD1. Germline lookup yields CDR1 LNHDA and CDR2 SQIVND (reference sequence). The CDR3 is 14 residues long. With V trimmed by 8 bases and J by 6 bases, 9 bases remained unmatched. The CDR3 DNA is TGTGCCAGTGGCCGGGACAGGGGATATAATGGCTACACCTTC. Translating it yields CASGRDRGYNGYTF.

This clonotype was recorded a few times. The chain has TRBV7-2 and TRBJ1-4; D unresolved. With 5 bases removed from V and 0 bases from J, the gap between germline ends came to 16 bases. This CDR3 is 17 amino acids long. Germline V gene data show CDR1 as SGHTA and CDR2 as FQGNSA. CDR3 region: CASSQDVLVATNEKLFF. As DNA, the CDR3 is TGTGCCAGCAGCCAAGATGTACTGGTAGCAACTAATGAAAAACTGTTTTTT.

The chain combines TRBV20-1 with TRBJ1-6; TRBD1 might be the D (6 bases). This CDR3 contains 15 residues. Trimming took off 7 bases at V and 7 bases at J, with 20 bases between the two ends. CDR1 and CDR2 from the germline V gene are DFQATT and SNEGSKA (reference sequence). The CDR3 region has the DNA TGCAGTGTCCGGACACCCAGGGGCGCGAATTCACCCCTCCACTTT. It codes for CSVRTPRGANSPLHF.

As regards this clonotype: With a much larger clone just one base away, this may be a read error. The V gene is TRBV10-3, the J gene TRBJ2-5; TRBD2 might be the D (5 bases). V lost 5 bases, J lost 5 bases, and 15 bases lay in between. The CDR3 runs to 14 residues. In germline, CDR1 is ENHRY, CDR2 SYGVKD. The DNA of the CDR3 is TGTGCCATCAGTTATACCGCGGAGGCGGAGACCCAGTACTTC. Its translation is CAISYTAEAETQYF.

The chain uses TRBV20-1 and TRBJ2-5; 10 bases agree with TRBD1. Germline assignment: CDR1 DFQATT and CDR2 SNEGSKA (reference sequence). This CDR3 is 13 amino acids long. J was trimmed by 5 bases and V by 5 bases; bases with no gene match: 5. The CDR3 here is CSARQGAVETQYF. DNA for the CDR3: TGCAGTGCTCGACAGGGGGCAGTGGAGACCCAGTACTTC.

This clonotype was seen at least ten times. This rearrangement joins TRBV7-9 to TRBJ1-6; D gene unclear. V lost 5 bases to trimming and J lost 10 bases, with 12 bases between them. Germline CDR1 is SEHNR and CDR2 is FQNEAQ (reference sequence). The length of the CDR3 is 13 residues. The CDR3 coding sequence is TGTGCCAGCAGCCTTATAAAGGAGTCACCCCTCCACTTT. It encodes CASSLIKESPLHF.

This chain connects TRBV6-2 or TRBV6-3 to TRBJ2-1, with TRBD1 matching over 9 bases. Per germline, CDR1 MNHEY and CDR2 SVGEGT. The V gene end was trimmed by 1 base and the J gene end by 5 bases; junction bases not matched to a gene: 3. This CDR3 spans 15 amino acids. The CDR3 here is CASSYWGQGNNEQFF. The CDR3 coding sequence is TGTGCCAGCAGTTACTGGGGACAGGGAAACAATGAGCAGTTCTTC.

This chain connects TRBV9 to TRBJ1-3, with 9 nucleotides matching TRBD1. The V and J ends lost 4 bases and 5 bases, in that order; junction bases with no gene match: 7. The CDR3 runs to 15 residues. CDR1 and CDR2 (germline): SGDLS, YYNGEE. The CDR3 protein is CASSQDRGTRNTIYF. Here the CDR3 DNA reads TGTGCCAGCAGCCAAGACAGGGGGACGAGAAACACCATATATTTT.

This sequence joins TRBV25-1 and TRBJ1-4, with 9 bases identical to TRBD1. The V gene's germline CDR1 is MGHDK and CDR2 SYGVNS. This CDR3 is built from 19 residues. V lost 5 bases, J lost 5 bases, and 18 bases stayed unmatched. The CDR3 sequence: CASSTGGLIRTLRNEKLFF. The CDR3 bases are TGTGCCAGCAGTACAGGGGGCTTAATAAGGACGCTTCGGAATGAAAAACTGTTTTTT.

This clonotype appeared once. This may be a read error, as it is one base from a much larger clone. The chain links TRBV7-9 to TRBJ1-3; TRBD1 is a possible D gene (5 bases). This CDR3 has 12 residues. Germline CDR1 is SEHNR and CDR2 is FQNEAQ (reference sequence). CDR3 in amino acids: CASSLSRGAEDF. The DNA for the CDR3 is TGTGCCAGCAGCTTATCGAGGGGCGCCGAGGATTTT.

The chain couples TRBV9 to TRBJ1-6, with TRBD1 identical over 7 bases. Germline-derived CDR1 and CDR2 are SGDLS and YYNGEE. The V gene end was trimmed by 5 bases and the J gene end by 14 bases; junction bases not matched to a gene: 13. The CDR3 contains 14 residues. The CDR3 is CASSDIQGPITLHF. In DNA form, the CDR3 reads TGTGCCAGCAGTGATATACAGGGGCCAATCACCCTCCACTTT.

As to this clonotype: The junction shows a germline mismatch at one end, possibly a read error. The chain links TRBV15 to TRBJ2-7; D unresolved. This CDR3 is built from 13 residues. Germline loops: CDR1 LNHNV, CDR2 YYDKDF (reference sequence). Written as DNA, the CDR3 is TGTGCCATCAGCAAAGATTATCGGGACGAGCAGTACTTC. Translated: CAISKDYRDEQYF.

The chain links TRBV25-1 to TRBJ1-2, with TRBD1 identical over 7 bases. The germline V gene has CDR1 MGHDK and CDR2 SYGVNS. Trimming at V came to 3 bases and at J to 0 bases, leaving 4 bases not matched to a gene. The CDR3 has 15 amino acids. The CDR3 here is CASSDRQGSNYGYTF. In DNA, the CDR3 is TGTGCCAGCAGTGATAGACAGGGTTCTAACTATGGCTACACCTTC.

This chain links TRBV25-1 with TRBJ2-7; D possibly corresponds to TRBD1 (6 bases). CDR1 is MGHDK, CDR2 SYGVNS, per germline. The CDR3 has 13 amino acids. Trimming shortened V by 7 bases and J by 4 bases, and 14 bases separated the two germline ends. This chain's CDR3 is CASTPGAPYEQYF. The CDR3 DNA is TGTGCCAGCACCCCAGGGGCCCCTTACGAGCAGTACTTC.

Only a few counts were recorded for this clonotype. This chain joins TRBV20-1 and TRBJ1-2; tentative D call: TRBD1 (5 bases). Germline V gene lookup returns CDR1 DFQATT and CDR2 SNEGSKA (reference sequence). Between the trimmed V and J ends, which lost 6 bases and 0 bases, there was a span of 17 bases. The CDR3 is made up of 15 amino acids. The CDR3 bases are TGCAGTGCCTGGGACGGGCGACCGCCTAACTATGGCTACACCTTC. Residues: CSAWDGRPPNYGYTF.

V gene TRBV20-1 combines with J gene TRBJ2-5; D gene uncertain. Germline CDR1 DFQATT, CDR2 SNEGSKA (reference sequence). V lost 3 bases, J lost 4 bases, and 9 bases lay in between. This CDR3 spans 12 amino acids. For the CDR3, the DNA is TGCAGTGCTAGTTCAGGTGTAGAGACCCAGTACTTC. Protein: CSASSGVETQYF.